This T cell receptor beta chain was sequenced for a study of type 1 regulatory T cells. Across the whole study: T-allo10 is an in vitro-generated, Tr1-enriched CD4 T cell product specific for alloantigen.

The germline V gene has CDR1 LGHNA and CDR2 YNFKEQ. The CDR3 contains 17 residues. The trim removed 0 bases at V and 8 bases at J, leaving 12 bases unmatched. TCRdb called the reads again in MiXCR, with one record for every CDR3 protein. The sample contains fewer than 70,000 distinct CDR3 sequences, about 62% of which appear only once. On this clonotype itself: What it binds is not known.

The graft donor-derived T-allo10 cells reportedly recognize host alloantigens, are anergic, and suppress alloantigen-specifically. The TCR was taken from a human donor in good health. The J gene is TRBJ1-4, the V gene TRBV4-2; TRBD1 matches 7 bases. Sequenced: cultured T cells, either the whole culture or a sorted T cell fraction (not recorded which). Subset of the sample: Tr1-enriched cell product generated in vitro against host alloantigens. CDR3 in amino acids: CASSQDPGARGYEKLFF. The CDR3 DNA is TGTGCCAGCAGCCAAGACCCCGGGGCCAGGGGGTACGAAAAACTGTTTTTT.